This T cell receptor beta chain stems from a study of blood T cell repertoires in COVID-19. About the study: PBMCs, B-cell-depleted T cells, or T cells provided the cDNA or gDNA that made up the material.

In the original processing: Nucleated cell number was recorded as an estimate derived from reference gene primer amplification. Libraries were prepared by immunoSEQ multiplex PCR; TCRdb keeps only in-frame clonotypes and omits some of them. V, J and clone size are taken as reported in that table, and D and trimming were inferred from the DNA itself. The sample shows fewer than 300,000 clones, more than 75% of them seen only once. The CDR3 runs to 13 residues. V lost 0 bases and J 4 bases, leaving 5 bases between the germline ends. Germline V gene data show CDR1 as SGHRS and CDR2 as YFSETQ. The receptor was isolated from a woman between 45 and 65 years old with acute or convalescent COVID-19. The sample taken for sequencing was peripheral blood. The gene calls are TRBV5-1 and TRBJ2-1; tentative D call: TRBD1 (5 bases). The CDR3: CASSLDRYNEQFF. CDR3 nucleotides: TGCGCCAGCAGCTTGGACAGGTACAATGAGCAGTTCTTC.